The 12 T cell receptor beta chains listed next were all sequenced from one sample in a study of cytotoxic CD8 clonotypes in ibrutinib-treated CLL. Profiling relied on immunoSEQ multiplex PCR, and the TCRdb table lists in-frame clones only, not all of them. The table has about 140,000 clones, approximately 90% seen once. Sequenced material: PBMCs, taken after 12 months of ibrutinib treatment. Receptors originate from a human donor with chronic lymphocytic leukemia.

The chain links TRBV4-2 to TRBJ1-2, with D perhaps matching TRBD1 (5 bases). This CDR3 has 15 amino acids. V shed 8 bases and J shed 6 bases, with 22 bases lying between them. Germline CDR1 reads LGHNA; CDR2 reads YNFKEQ. CDR3 residues: CASDASQGQLDGYTF. The CDR3 DNA follows: TGTGCCAGCGACGCCTCCCAGGGCCAGCTCGATGGCTACACCTTC.

The rearrangement uses TRBV28 and TRBJ1-2, with D unresolved. The ends were cut back, 6 bases at V and 8 bases at J, with 10 bases in the middle. The CDR3 is made up of 11 amino acids. Germline V gene data show CDR1 as MDHEN and CDR2 as SYDVKM. The chain's CDR3 is CASRIREGYTF. In nucleotides, the CDR3 is TGTGCCAGCAGAATTAGGGAGGGCTACACCTTC.

This sequence joins TRBV7-9 and TRBJ2-7, with D perhaps being TRBD1 or TRBD2 (5 bases each). V was cut by 5 bases and J by 2 bases, with 22 bases left in between. This CDR3 has 17 amino acids. Germline loops: CDR1 SEHNR, CDR2 FQNEAQ (reference sequence). CDR3 residues: CASSITSGGASAYEQYF. The CDR3 nucleotides are TGTGCCAGCAGCATCACGAGTGGGGGTGCGAGCGCCTACGAGCAGTACTTC. The whole variable domain, remainder taken from reference TRBV7-9 and TRBJ2-7, is DTGVSQNPRHKITKRGQNVTFRCDPISEHNRLYWYRQTLGQGPEFLTYFQNEAQLEKSRLLSDRFSAERPKGSFSTLEIQRTEQGDSAMYLCASSITSGGASAYEQYFGPGTRLTVT.

The rearrangement uses TRBV7-2 and TRBJ2-1, with 13 bases lining up with TRBD2. V gave up 7 bases and J gave up 6 bases; unmatched junction bases: 9. Germline loops: CDR1 SGHTA, CDR2 FQGNSA. The CDR3 contains 16 residues. CDR3 loop: CASTPGGLAGLNEQFF. The DNA for the CDR3 is TGTGCCAGCACCCCCGGGGGACTAGCGGGACTCAATGAGCAGTTCTTC.

This clone was detected a few times. V gene TRBV7-2 combines with J gene TRBJ2-5, with TRBD1 matching over 10 bases. Germline assignment: CDR1 SGHTA and CDR2 FQGNSA. The length of the CDR3 is 15 residues. Trimming removed 4 bases from V and 5 bases from J; junction bases left unmatched: 7. CDR3 DNA sequence: TGTGCCAGCAGCTCGACGACAGGGGGCTGGGAGACCCAGTACTTC. This translates into CASSSTTGGWETQYF. Looking up the rest from reference TRBV7-2 and TRBJ2-5 gives the full variable domain: GAGVSQSPSNKVTEKGKDVELRCDPISGHTALYWYRQSLGQGLEFLIYFQGNSAPDKSGLPSDRFSAERTGGSVSTLTIQRTQQEDSAVYLCASSSTTGGWETQYFGPGTRLLVL.

This clone has more than one count but fewer than ten. V usage is TRBV27 and J usage is TRBJ2-7; D remains ambiguous. The CDR3 is 13 residues long. CDR1 is MNHEY, CDR2 SMNVEV, per germline (reference sequence). V lost 5 bases to trimming and J lost 7 bases, with 15 bases between them. The CDR3 nucleotides are TGTGCCAGCAGTCTCCGGGCCCAGAGGGAGCAGTACTTC. This translates into CASSLRAQREQYF.

CDR3 sequence: CASSQERGFNSPLHF. The CDR3 DNA follows: TGCGCCAGCAGCCAAGAACGGGGATTCAATTCACCCCTCCACTTT. The chain has TRBV4-3 and TRBJ1-6; no definite D call. Germline lookup yields CDR1 LGHNA and CDR2 YSLEER. This CDR3 is 15 amino acids long. V was trimmed by 0 bases and J by 7 bases, leaving 10 bases between them.

J is TRBJ2-1 and V is TRBV6-1, with TRBD1 identical over 9 bases. The CDR3 totals 15 residues. CDR1 and CDR2 (germline): MNHNS, SASEGT. The J segment lost 3 bases and the V segment lost 11 bases, leaving 11 bases of the junction unmatched. The CDR3 reads CAGAGDRGFYNEQFF. For the CDR3, the DNA is TGTGCCGGGGCGGGAGACAGGGGGTTCTACAATGAGCAGTTCTTC.

The V and J genes are TRBV9 and TRBJ2-7; 7 bases are shared with TRBD2. From germline, CDR1 is SGDLS and CDR2 YYNGEE. V lost 0 bases, J lost 2 bases, and 8 bases stayed unmatched. This CDR3 comprises 16 residues. CDR3 sequence: CASSVAVAGDTYEQYF. The CDR3 DNA is TGTGCCAGCAGCGTAGCTGTGGCGGGAGACACCTACGAGCAGTACTTC.

This chain links TRBV21-1 with TRBJ2-1; TRBD2 is taken as the D call from the table, unchecked against the DNA. TRBV21-1 is tagged as a pseudogene. There are 15 residues in the CDR3. The CDR3 is CASSNGGGRSDEQFF. Here the CDR3 DNA reads TGTGCCAGCAGCAACGGGGGCGGGAGGTCGGATGAGCAGTTCTTC.

The chain is built from TRBV28 and TRBJ1-2; TRBD1 agrees at 8 bases. The CDR3 has 15 residues. With V trimmed by 4 bases and J by 5 bases, 9 bases remained unmatched. The germline gives CDR1 MDHEN, CDR2 SYDVKM. CDR3 nucleotides: TGTGCCAGCAGTTCCGGACAGGGAGCCCCTTATGGCTACACCTTC. Translated: CASSSGQGAPYGYTF.

This chain uses TRBV28 with TRBJ1-5, with D perhaps TRBD1 (5 bases). Germline V gives CDR1 MDHEN, CDR2 SYDVKM. The CDR3 has 14 amino acids. Trimming pared 5 bases from V and 7 bases from J, leaving 15 bases between. The CDR3 loop is CASSGADTRQPQHF. CDR3 in DNA: TGTGCCAGCAGTGGGGCGGACACTAGGCAGCCCCAGCATTTT.